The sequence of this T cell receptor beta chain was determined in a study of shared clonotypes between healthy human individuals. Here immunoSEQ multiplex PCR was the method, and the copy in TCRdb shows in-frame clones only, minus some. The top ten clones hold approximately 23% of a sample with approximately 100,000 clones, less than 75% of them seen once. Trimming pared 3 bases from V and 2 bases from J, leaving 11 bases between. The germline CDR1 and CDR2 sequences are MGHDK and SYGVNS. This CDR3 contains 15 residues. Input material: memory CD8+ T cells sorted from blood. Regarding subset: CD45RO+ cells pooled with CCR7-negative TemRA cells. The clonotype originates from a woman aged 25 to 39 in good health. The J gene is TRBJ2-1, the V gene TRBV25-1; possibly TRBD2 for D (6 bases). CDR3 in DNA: TGTGCCAGCAGTGACGGCGGGAATCCCTACAATGAGCAGTTCTTC. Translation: CASSDGGNPYNEQFF.